This TCR beta chain was recovered during a study of shared clonotypes between healthy human individuals. Study results and caveats: Rarefaction indicated that sorted-subset sequencing remained incomplete although depth was large.

This clone was picked up many times. Its specificity is unknown. The method was immunoSEQ multiplex PCR; TCRdb's version includes in-frame clones alone and lacks a portion of them. Of some 660,000 clones in the sample, around three quarters were seen once. Sample: memory CD4+ T cells sorted from blood. Documented subset: CD45RA-negative fraction. This clonotype was obtained from a woman aged 25-40 years in good health.

The CDR3 sequence: CASSETRDSQTQYF. The DNA of the CDR3 is TGTGCCAGCAGCGAGACCCGGGACTCTCAGACCCAGTACTTC. The rearrangement joins TRBV7-2 to TRBJ2-5; a weak D match, TRBD2 (6 bases). Germline loops: CDR1 SGHTA, CDR2 FQGNSA. This CDR3 is built from 14 residues. With 5 bases removed from V and 6 bases from J, the gap between germline ends came to 16 bases.